This T cell receptor beta chain was sequenced for a study of T cells in Graves' hyperthyroidism and ophthalmopathy. TCR beta CDR3 regions were amplified from RNA. The TCR CDR3 first-round RT-PCR relied on the HTBI primer set. A single record per CDR3 protein comes from TCRdb applying MiXCR to the multiplex PCR reads. The sample contains fewer than 450,000 distinct CDR3 sequences, roughly a sixth of which appear only once. This clonotype was picked up many times. Germline loops: CDR1 MDHEN, CDR2 SYDVKM. The CDR3 runs 13 residues. The V end lost 3 bases, the J end lost 9 bases, and 12 bases lay between the germline ends. Patients aged 18 to 65 with hyperthyroidism were newly diagnosed, with duration under 2 months. Diagnoses rested on clinical symptoms, serum thyroxine and TRAb, thyroid ultrasound and orbital computed tomography.

Sequencing used blood. The sequence was obtained from a woman in her 30s with Graves' hyperthyroidism that later progressed to Graves' ophthalmopathy. This chain links TRBV28 with TRBJ2-1; D gene uncertain. CDR3 sequence (DNA): TGTGCCAGCAGTTTTCAAGGACCAAGTGAGCAGTTCTTC. Amino acid sequence: CASSFQGPSEQFF.